Listed below are T cell receptor beta chains from one sample, sequenced in a study of T cell changes during pregnancy in multiple sclerosis. Only in-frame clones appear in the TCRdb table, and some are missing; sequencing was by immunoSEQ multiplex PCR. The sample has approximately 34,000 clones, about 93% seen once. The specimen was CD4+ T cells from peripheral blood mononuclear cells, collected in the second trimester of pregnancy. Receptor source: a female donor with multiple sclerosis, enrolled in a pregnancy study. Each CDR3 is given with its conserved first and last residue. D genes are given only for firm matches. Clone size, where shown, is once, few, many, or a class for clones that have expanded.

abundance: -; d_gene: -; v_gene: TRBV9; j_gene: TRBJ1-3; CDR3nt: TGTGCCAGCAGCGTCGGCAGCGTAGCTGGAAACACCATATATTTT; CDR3aa: CASSVGSVAGNTIYF
abundance: -; d_gene: -; v_gene: TRBV11-2; j_gene: TRBJ1-1; CDR3nt: TGTGCCAGCGCCCGACAGGTTCGAATGAACACTGAAGCTTTCTTT; CDR3aa: CASARQVRMNTEAFF
abundance: -; d_gene: -; v_gene: TRBV5-1; j_gene: TRBJ1-4; CDR3nt: TGCGCCAGCAGCTTGGAGGGGTTGGACGAAAAACTGTTTTTT; CDR3aa: CASSLEGLDEKLFF
abundance: -; d_gene: TRBD2; v_gene: TRBV6-5; j_gene: TRBJ2-7; CDR3nt: TGTGCCAGCAGTCGGACTAGCGGGGACGAGCAGTACTTC; CDR3aa: CASSRTSGDEQYF
abundance: -; d_gene: TRBD2; v_gene: TRBV5-6; j_gene: TRBJ2-7; CDR3nt: TGTGCCAGCAGCTTCGGGACTAGCGGCTACGAGCAGTACTTC; CDR3aa: CASSFGTSGYEQYF
abundance: -; d_gene: -; v_gene: TRBV5-1; j_gene: TRBJ2-7; CDR3nt: TGCGCCAGCAGCTTGTTGCAGGGGTCCTACGAGCAGTACTTC; CDR3aa: CASSLLQGSYEQYF
abundance: -; d_gene: TRBD2; v_gene: TRBV18; j_gene: TRBJ2-3; CDR3nt: TGTGCCAGCTCACCCCCGGGCAAGCGGGAGGTAGATACGCAGTATTTT; CDR3aa: CASSPPGKREVDTQYF
abundance: few; d_gene: TRBD2; v_gene: TRBV5-5; j_gene: TRBJ2-1; CDR3nt: TGTGCCAGCAGCTTGGTAGGACTAGCGGGTCCATCCGCCTACAATGAGCAGTTCTTC; CDR3aa: CASSLVGLAGPSAYNEQFF
abundance: -; d_gene: -; v_gene: TRBV5-1; j_gene: TRBJ1-2; CDR3nt: TGCGCCAGCAGCTTGGGTTCGACTGGGGCGATAGGCTATGGCTACACCTTC; CDR3aa: CASSLGSTGAIGYGYTF
abundance: -; d_gene: -; v_gene: TRBV30; j_gene: TRBJ2-2; CDR3nt: TGTGCCTGGAGTGTACCGGGCGGGTTTACCGGGGAGCTGTTTTTT; CDR3aa: CAWSVPGGFTGELFF
abundance: -; d_gene: -; v_gene: TRBV15; j_gene: TRBJ1-2; CDR3nt: TGTGCCACCAGCAGACTATATGACCAGGCCCACTATGGCTACACCTTC; CDR3aa: CATSRLYDQAHYGYTF
abundance: -; d_gene: TRBD2; v_gene: TRBV5-4; j_gene: TRBJ2-2; CDR3nt: TGTGCCAGCAGTAAAAGGGGCGGGAGGTACACCGGGGAGCTGTTTTTT; CDR3aa: CASSKRGGRYTGELFF
abundance: -; d_gene: TRBD1; v_gene: TRBV2; j_gene: TRBJ1-1; CDR3nt: TGTGCCAGCAGTGAAAACAGGGGCCACACTGAAGCTTTCTTT; CDR3aa: CASSENRGHTEAFF
abundance: -; d_gene: TRBD1; v_gene: TRBV6-1; j_gene: TRBJ1-5; CDR3nt: TGTGCCAGCAGCGAGGACAGGGGATTCAATCAGCCCCAGCATTTT; CDR3aa: CASSEDRGFNQPQHF
abundance: -; d_gene: TRBD1; v_gene: TRBV6-4; j_gene: TRBJ1-4; CDR3nt: TGTGCCAGCAGCCAACAAGGGGGCGCGGGGGAAAAACTGTTTTTT; CDR3aa: CASSQQGGAGEKLFF
abundance: -; d_gene: TRBD2; v_gene: TRBV6-6; j_gene: TRBJ2-2; CDR3nt: TGTGCCAGCAGTTACGCGGGAGGGCGAACCGGGGAGCTGTTTTTT; CDR3aa: CASSYAGGRTGELFF
abundance: once; d_gene: TRBD2; v_gene: TRBV6-1; j_gene: TRBJ2-7; CDR3nt: TGTGCCAGCAGGAGCAGCGGGAGGGGCGGCGAGCAGTACTTC; CDR3aa: CASRSSGRGGEQYF
abundance: -; d_gene: TRBD2; v_gene: TRBV23-1; j_gene: TRBJ2-7; CDR3nt: TGCGCCAGCAGTCAATTTAGCGGGAGGACCTACGAGCAGTACTTC; CDR3aa: CASSQFSGRTYEQYF
abundance: -; d_gene: TRBD1; v_gene: TRBV7-8; j_gene: TRBJ2-5; CDR3nt: TGTGCCAGCAGCTCCCGGGACAGTGCTTGGGAGACCCAGTACTTC; CDR3aa: CASSSRDSAWETQYF
abundance: -; d_gene: TRBD2; v_gene: TRBV15; j_gene: TRBJ2-3; CDR3nt: TGTGCCACCAGCAGAATGCCGCGGGAGGTTACAGATACGCAGTATTTT; CDR3aa: CATSRMPREVTDTQYF
abundance: -; d_gene: -; v_gene: TRBV7-8; j_gene: TRBJ1-1; CDR3nt: TGTGCCAGCAGCTTAGCCCCAGACACTGAAGCTTTCTTT; CDR3aa: CASSLAPDTEAFF
abundance: -; d_gene: -; v_gene: TRBV10-1; j_gene: TRBJ2-7; CDR3nt: TGCGCCCGGTCCGACGGCCCACCGGAGAAGCAGTACTTC; CDR3aa: CARSDGPPEKQYF
abundance: -; d_gene: TRBD1; v_gene: TRBV6-1; j_gene: TRBJ2-7; CDR3nt: TGTGCCAGCAGTGATCGACAGGGAAGAAGGTCCTACGAGCAGTACTTC; CDR3aa: CASSDRQGRRSYEQYF
abundance: -; d_gene: -; v_gene: TRBV7-7; j_gene: TRBJ2-2; CDR3nt: TGTGCCAGCAGCTTGACTCGAACGGGGGAGCTGTTTTTT; CDR3aa: CASSLTRTGELFF
abundance: -; d_gene: TRBD2; v_gene: TRBV30; j_gene: TRBJ2-1; CDR3nt: TGTGCCTGGAGTGTCGGCTTAGCGGGAGATGAGCAGTTCTTC; CDR3aa: CAWSVGLAGDEQFF
abundance: -; d_gene: TRBD1; v_gene: TRBV7-8; j_gene: TRBJ1-1; CDR3nt: TGTGCCAGCAGCCGGGACAGGTGGCAGGTTGAAGCTTTCTTT; CDR3aa: CASSRDRWQVEAFF
abundance: once; d_gene: -; v_gene: TRBV10-2; j_gene: TRBJ1-3; CDR3nt: TGCGCCACTAAAGGGACTGCCTCCTCTGGAAACACCATATATTTT; CDR3aa: CATKGTASSGNTIYF
abundance: -; d_gene: -; v_gene: TRBV6-1; j_gene: TRBJ1-1; CDR3nt: TGTGCCAGCAGTAGACAGGAGAACACTGAAGCTTTCTTT; CDR3aa: CASSRQENTEAFF
abundance: -; d_gene: -; v_gene: TRBV7-2; j_gene: TRBJ2-5; CDR3nt: TGTGCCAGCAGCTTTCGAGAGACCCAGTACTTC; CDR3aa: CASSFRETQYF
abundance: -; d_gene: TRBD2; v_gene: TRBV7-9; j_gene: TRBJ2-1; CDR3nt: TGTGCCAGCAACCTCCCAGGCGCTAGCGGGAGAAACAATGAGCAGTTCTTC; CDR3aa: CASNLPGASGRNNEQFF
abundance: -; d_gene: -; v_gene: TRBV30; j_gene: TRBJ2-3; CDR3nt: TGTGCCTGGAGTGTCCCCCGACAGGGTTGGGAGGGCACAGATACGCAGTATTTT; CDR3aa: CAWSVPRQGWEGTDTQYF
abundance: -; d_gene: -; v_gene: TRBV19; j_gene: TRBJ2-1; CDR3nt: TGTGCCAGTAATGCAGGGGCCTACAATGAGCAGTTCTTC; CDR3aa: CASNAGAYNEQFF
abundance: -; d_gene: -; v_gene: TRBV14; j_gene: TRBJ2-5; CDR3nt: TGTGCCAGCAGCCAAGGCGTCTGGGCCGCCCGGACGGCCAGGGGTTTACTCCAAGAGACCCAGTACTTC; CDR3aa: CASSQGVWAARTARGLLQETQYF
abundance: -; d_gene: -; v_gene: TRBV9; j_gene: TRBJ1-2; CDR3nt: TGTGCCAGCAGCCTCCCCTCCAGGGTGTACAGCTATGGCTACACCTTC; CDR3aa: CASSLPSRVYSYGYTF
abundance: -; d_gene: TRBD1; v_gene: TRBV5-1; j_gene: TRBJ2-5; CDR3nt: TGCGCCAGCAGCTTGGGGGACAGGGGGCTTCAGGAAGAGACCCAGTACTTC; CDR3aa: CASSLGDRGLQEETQYF
abundance: -; d_gene: -; v_gene: TRBV2; j_gene: TRBJ2-7; CDR3nt: TGTGCCAGCAGTCCCAGACAGATTAGCTCCTACGAGCAGTACTTC; CDR3aa: CASSPRQISSYEQYF
abundance: -; d_gene: TRBD2; v_gene: TRBV19; j_gene: TRBJ2-7; CDR3nt: TGTGCCAGTAGTCGAAGACACAAGGGACTAGCGGATACCTACGAGCAGTACTTC; CDR3aa: CASSRRHKGLADTYEQYF
abundance: -; d_gene: TRBD1; v_gene: TRBV19; j_gene: TRBJ1-2; CDR3nt: TGTGCCAGTAATCTGGGACAGGCCCTCGGGGGCTACACCTTC; CDR3aa: CASNLGQALGGYTF
abundance: -; d_gene: -; v_gene: TRBV6-1; j_gene: TRBJ1-5; CDR3nt: TGTGCCAGCAGTGAAGCTGGGGGGTACAATCAGCCCCAGCATTTT; CDR3aa: CASSEAGGYNQPQHF
abundance: -; d_gene: TRBD1; v_gene: TRBV4-1; j_gene: TRBJ2-7; CDR3nt: TGCGCCAGCAGCTATCCCGGGACAGGGCTGTACGAGCAGTACTTC; CDR3aa: CASSYPGTGLYEQYF
abundance: -; d_gene: -; v_gene: TRBV18; j_gene: TRBJ1-5; CDR3nt: TGTGCCAGCTCACCCCCAGGACAAAATGGCAATCAGCCCCAGCATTTT; CDR3aa: CASSPPGQNGNQPQHF
abundance: -; d_gene: TRBD2; v_gene: TRBV29-1; j_gene: TRBJ2-1; CDR3nt: TGCAGCGTTTCGGGGGGGAGCGGTTGGAGCTCCTACAATGAGCAGTTCTTC; CDR3aa: CSVSGGSGWSSYNEQFF
abundance: -; d_gene: -; v_gene: TRBV5-5; j_gene: TRBJ1-1; CDR3nt: TGTGCCAGCAGCTTGGGGCAGGTGAACACTGAAGCTTTCTTT; CDR3aa: CASSLGQVNTEAFF
abundance: -; d_gene: -; v_gene: TRBV9; j_gene: TRBJ2-2; CDR3nt: TGTGCCAGCAGATCAGACAGGGAGGTCACCGGGGAGCTGTTTTTT; CDR3aa: CASRSDREVTGELFF